The following is a T cell receptor (beta chain) sequence with its context. There is no known antigen for this receptor. No base quality values were provided; no much bigger clone lies one nucleotide off. In Seattle, one collaborating source enrolled patients while the infection was active and tracked those patients longitudinally over the course of disease. Each collaborating institution followed its own protocols to collect whole blood in K2EDTA tubes. For TCRbeta analysis, collaborator samples were shipped as frozen whole blood, as isolated PBMCs, or as DNA extracted from either sample type. These data belong to a study of blood T cell repertoires in COVID-19 (dated by TCRdb to between 2020 and 2021). Concerning the study at large: The collaborator samples originated in the United States, Italy and Spain and spanned the acute and convalescent phases of COVID-19. The repertoires were made available in a free public database intended to serve as a resource for research on the immune response to SARS-CoV-2. Samples were obtained from the ongoing ImmuneRACE study (first 160 participants) and from 1,254 subjects provided by 6 global collaborators. Nearly every sample came with metadata listing a de-identified subject ID, COVID-19 status, age in years and sex. Deeply sampled blood TCRbeta repertoires from subjects exposed to, actively infected with, or recovered from COVID-19 were included in the dataset. HLA class I and class II types, where available, came from metadata supplied by the sample provider rather than from assay-based typing. The material from the prospective study consisted of cDNA or gDNA derived from T cells, B-cell-depleted T cells, or PBMCs. General findings and caveats noted by the study authors: The amount of clinical and demographic metadata varied by source and participant and was provided uncurated.

TCRbeta CDR3 regions were amplified from genomic DNA using the immunoSEQ Assay, a bias-controlled multiplex PCR. Per the authors' processing: Nucleated cell counts per sample were estimated from amplification of reference gene primers within the assay. To quantify the absolute abundance of each unique TCRbeta CDR3 rearrangement, sequence reads were collapsed and filtered. Productive Simpson clonality was computed per sample as the square root of Simpson's diversity index over productive rearrangements. TCRdb took over this immuneACCESS table, retaining in-frame rearrangements with V and J assigned. Such tables are incomplete; in checked studies, under half of the missing clones stem from an unresolved V gene, and the remainder is unexplained. That table furnishes V, J and clone size, whereas the DNA furnished D and trimming. The sample yields roughly 250,000 clones; roughly four fifths were counted once. Around 14% of the sample rests with the top ten.

Sequenced input: peripheral blood. The TCR comes from a person aged 65-85 years with COVID-19, enrolled during active disease.

The CDR3 is CASSVVDSHNEQFF. The base sequence is TGTGCCAGCAGCGTAGTAGACAGTCACAATGAGCAGTTCTTC. The rearranged chain carries TRBV9 and TRBJ2-1; TRBD1 is perhaps the D gene, given 5 matching bases. The CDR3 runs 14 amino acids, cysteine and phenylalanine included. Of the read, only the CDR3 DNA is kept; its 42 bases are in frame from base 1. Between the V and J ends, shortened by 0 bases and 5 bases respectively, the junction contains 9 bases. CDR1 and CDR2 are drawn from the germline V gene: SGDLS, YYNGEE.